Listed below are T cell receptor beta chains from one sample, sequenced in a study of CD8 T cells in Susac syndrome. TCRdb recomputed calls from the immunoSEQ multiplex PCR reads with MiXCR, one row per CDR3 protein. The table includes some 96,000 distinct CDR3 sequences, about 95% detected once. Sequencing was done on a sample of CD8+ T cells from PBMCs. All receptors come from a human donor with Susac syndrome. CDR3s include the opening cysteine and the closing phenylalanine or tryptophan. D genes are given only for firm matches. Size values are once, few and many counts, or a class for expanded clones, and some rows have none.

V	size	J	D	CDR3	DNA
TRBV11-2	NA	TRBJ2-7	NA	CASSLGGSGLSYEQYF	TGTGCCAGCAGCTTAGGGGGTAGTGGGTTAAGCTACGAGCAGTACTTC
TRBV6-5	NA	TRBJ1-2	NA	CATSAASNYGYTF	TGTGCCACCTCCGCGGCCTCGAACTATGGCTACACCTTC
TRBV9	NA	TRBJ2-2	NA	CASRPQGTGELFF	TGTGCCAGCAGACCCCAGGGGACCGGGGAGCTGTTTTTT
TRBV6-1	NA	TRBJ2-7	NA	CASSEGYETPYEQYF	TGTGCCAGCAGTGAAGGTTATGAAACCCCCTACGAGCAGTACTTC
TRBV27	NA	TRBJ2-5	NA	CASRLNSGQRKETQYF	TGTGCCAGCAGACTAAATTCGGGACAAAGGAAAGAGACCCAGTACTTC
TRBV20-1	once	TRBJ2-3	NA	CSARMGPDTQYF	TGCAGTGCTAGGATGGGTCCAGATACGCAGTATTTT
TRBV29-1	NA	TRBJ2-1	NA	CSVDGWWGQGGDEQFF	TGCAGCGTTGATGGTTGGTGGGGGCAGGGTGGCGATGAGCAGTTCTTC
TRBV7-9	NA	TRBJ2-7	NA	CASSYGASTSEQYF	TGTGCCAGCAGCTACGGCGCGTCGACCTCCGAGCAGTACTTC
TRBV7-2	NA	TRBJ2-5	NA	CASSLIREPRETQYF	TGTGCCAGCAGCTTAATCCGGGAGCCTCGGGAGACCCAGTACTTC
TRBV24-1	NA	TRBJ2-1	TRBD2	CATSDPGLAPNEQFF	TGTGCCACCAGTGACCCCGGACTAGCCCCCAATGAGCAGTTCTTC
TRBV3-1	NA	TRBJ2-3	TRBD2	CASSKAGGPGDTQYF	TGTGCCAGCAGCAAAGCGGGAGGGCCTGGGGATACGCAGTATTTT
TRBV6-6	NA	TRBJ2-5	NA	CASSYQGGETQYF	TGTGCCAGCAGTTACCAGGGAGGAGAGACCCAGTACTTC
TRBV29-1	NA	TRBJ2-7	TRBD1	CSVESGRTGDSYEQYF	TGCAGCGTTGAATCGGGACGGACAGGGGATTCCTACGAGCAGTACTTC
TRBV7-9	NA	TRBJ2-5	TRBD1	CASTTVGTGKETQYF	TGTGCCAGCACTACCGTCGGGACAGGGAAAGAGACCCAGTACTTC
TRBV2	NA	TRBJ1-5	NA	CASSDVGQSGQPQHF	TGTGCCAGCAGCGACGTAGGACAGTCGGGTCAGCCCCAGCATTTT
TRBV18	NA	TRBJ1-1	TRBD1	CASSPVQGDEAFF	TGTGCCAGCTCACCAGTACAGGGGGATGAAGCTTTCTTT
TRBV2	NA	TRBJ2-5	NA	CASRKEYQETQYF	TGTGCCAGCAGGAAGGAGTACCAAGAGACCCAGTACTTC
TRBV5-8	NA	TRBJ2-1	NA	CASSRGVGSYNEQFF	TGTGCCAGCAGCCGTGGGGTGGGCTCCTACAATGAGCAGTTCTTC
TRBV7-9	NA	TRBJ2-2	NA	CASSPRAQELFF	TGTGCCAGCAGCCCTAGGGCCCAGGAGCTGTTTTTT
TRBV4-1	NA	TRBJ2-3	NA	CASSSGAAMADTQYF	TGCGCCAGCAGTTCAGGGGCAGCGATGGCAGATACGCAGTATTTT
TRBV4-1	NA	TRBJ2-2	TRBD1	CASSPRTGIKGELFF	TGCGCCAGCAGCCCGAGGACAGGGATCAAGGGGGAGCTGTTTTTT
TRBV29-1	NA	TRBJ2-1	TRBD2	CSVGTSGDYNEQFF	TGCAGCGTTGGGACTAGCGGGGATTACAATGAGCAGTTCTTC
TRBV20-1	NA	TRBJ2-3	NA	CSARLRRSSTDTQYF	TGCAGTGCTAGGCTTCGACGGTCCTCCACAGATACGCAGTATTTT
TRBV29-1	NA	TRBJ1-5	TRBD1	CSVRTGTHQPQHF	TGCAGCGTAAGGACAGGGACCCATCAGCCCCAGCATTTT
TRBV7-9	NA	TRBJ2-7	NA	CASSSSVDEQYF	TGTGCCAGCAGCTCCTCCGTCGACGAGCAGTACTTC
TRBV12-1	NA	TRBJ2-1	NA	CASSFAPVGCEQFF	TGTGCCAGCAGCTTTGCGCCGGTGGGATGTGAGCAGTTCTTC
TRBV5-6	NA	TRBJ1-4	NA	CASSLAGWATNEKLFF	TGTGCCAGCAGCTTGGCAGGGTGGGCAACTAATGAAAAACTGTTTTTT
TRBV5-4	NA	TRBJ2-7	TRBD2	CASSLAGLAGRDEQYF	TGTGCCAGCAGCTTGGCCGGGCTAGCGGGGCGGGACGAGCAGTACTTC
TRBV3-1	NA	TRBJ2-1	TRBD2	CASSQGAGGHNEQFF	TGTGCCAGCAGCCAAGGGGCGGGGGGTCACAATGAGCAGTTCTTC
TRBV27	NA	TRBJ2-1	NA	CASSLTGYNEQFF	TGTGCCAGCAGTTTAACAGGATACAATGAGCAGTTCTTC
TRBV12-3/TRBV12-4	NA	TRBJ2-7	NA	CASSLLATSYEQYF	TGTGCCAGCAGTTTACTGGCTACCTCCTACGAGCAGTACTTC
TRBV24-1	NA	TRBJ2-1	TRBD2	CATSDTGTSPEQFF	TGTGCCACCAGTGATACCGGGACTAGCCCCGAGCAGTTCTTC
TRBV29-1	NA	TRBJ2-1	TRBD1	CSVDDRDEQFF	TGCAGCGTTGACGACAGGGATGAGCAGTTCTTC
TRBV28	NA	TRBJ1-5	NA	CASSPTGSPQPQHF	TGTGCCAGCAGTCCGACAGGATCCCCGCAGCCCCAGCATTTT
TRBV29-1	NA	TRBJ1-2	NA	CSVAGIGYGYTF	TGCAGCGTTGCAGGGATTGGCTATGGCTACACCTTC
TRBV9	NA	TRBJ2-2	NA	CASSVDGYTTGELFF	TGTGCCAGCAGCGTAGACGGGTATACGACCGGGGAGCTGTTTTTT
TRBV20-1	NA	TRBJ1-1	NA	CSATVGSLNTEAFF	TGCAGTGCCACGGTCGGCAGTCTGAACACTGAAGCTTTCTTT
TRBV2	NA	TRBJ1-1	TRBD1	CASSESRQGGEAFF	TGTGCCAGCAGTGAAAGCCGACAGGGCGGTGAAGCTTTCTTT
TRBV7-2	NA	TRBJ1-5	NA	CASSLVGADNQPQHF	TGTGCCAGCAGCTTAGTCGGAGCGGACAATCAGCCCCAGCATTTT
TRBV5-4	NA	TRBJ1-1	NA	CASSLGGTGEAFF	TGTGCCAGCAGCTTAGGGGGAACCGGTGAAGCTTTCTTT
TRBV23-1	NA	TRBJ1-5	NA	CASTRSHSQNNQPQHF	TGCGCCAGCACGAGGTCCCATAGTCAAAACAATCAGCCCCAGCATTTT